Listed here are 20 T cell receptor beta chains from one sample, sequenced in a study of regulatory T cells in long-lasting Graves disease. Documented time point: newly diagnosed GD, antithyroid drugs for less than 3 months. RNA isolated from PBMCs was used to make the TCR library. Through Arm-PCR of CDR3 regions and iRepertoire HTBI primers, TCR beta libraries were built. TCRdb re-analysed the multiplex PCR reads in MiXCR, keeping a single row per CDR3 protein. This sample has about 470,000 distinct CDR3 sequences; about a sixth occur once, and the top ten carry 12%. The sample was also reused in another study, on T cells in Graves' hyperthyroidism and ophthalmopathy.

Sequenced here: peripheral blood mononuclear cells (PBMCs), sampled at new diagnosis, from a patient treated with antithyroid drugs. The source is a middle-aged man with Graves disease.

This clonotype was observed a handful of times. This chain connects TRBV2 to TRBJ2-1; perhaps TRBD2 as D (6 bases). The V gene's germline CDR1 is SNHLY and CDR2 FYNNEI. The CDR3 runs 15 residues. Trimming removed 6 bases from V and 4 bases from J, with 16 bases in between. The DNA of the CDR3 is TGTGCCAGCAGCGAGGGAGGACCCGGGTACAATGAGCAGTTCTTC. This translates into CASSEGGPGYNEQFF. Variable domain in full (rest from reference TRBV2 and TRBJ2-1): EPEVTQTPSHQVTQMGQEVILRCVPISNHLYFYWYRQILGQKVEFLVSFYNNEISEKSEIFDDQFSVERPDGSNFTLKIRSTKLEDSAMYFCASSEGGPGYNEQFFGPGTRLTVL.

This clonotype was recorded at least ten times. The V call is TRBV6-2 or TRBV6-3, the J call TRBJ2-3; the match to TRBD2 covers 9 bases. The CDR3 consists of 16 residues. Germline lookup yields CDR1 MNHEY and CDR2 SVGEGT. V trimming: 6 bases; J trimming: 3 bases; junction bases outside the gene matches: 10. The CDR3 bases are TGTGCCAGCAGCTACCTTATAGCGGGAGCAACAGATACGCAGTATTTT. Translated: CASSYLIAGATDTQYF.

This clonotype appeared many times. This chain joins TRBV2 and TRBJ2-1; D possibly corresponds to TRBD2 (6 bases). V was shortened by 4 bases and J by 8 bases, with 15 bases between the two germline ends. Germline lookup yields CDR1 SNHLY and CDR2 FYNNEI. CDR3 size: 14 residues. CDR3 nucleotide sequence: TGTGCCAGCAGTGGGAGACTAGAGGATTATGAGCAGTTCTTC. As protein: CASSGRLEDYEQFF.

This clonotype was counted ten times or more. J is TRBJ2-5 and V is TRBV2; D not certain. The length of the CDR3 is 13 residues. V shed 5 bases and J shed 5 bases, with 12 bases lying between them. Germline lookup yields CDR1 SNHLY and CDR2 FYNNEI. DNA for the CDR3: TGTGCCAGCAGTAAGGGCCTGGGGGAGACCCAGTACTTC. Translating gives CASSKGLGETQYF.

Ten or more counts support this clonotype. The chain couples TRBV12-3 or TRBV12-4 to TRBJ2-3; TRBD1 aligns across 7 bases. V was clipped by 6 bases and J by 5 bases; unmatched bases: 8. The CDR3 is 14 amino acids. The CDR3 DNA is TGTGCCAGCAGAAAGACAGGGAAGGAAGATACGCAGTATTTT. Its translation: CASRKTGKEDTQYF.

This clonotype was seen repeatedly, ten times or more. The chain employs TRBV7-8 and TRBJ2-3; 8 bases line up with TRBD1. With V trimmed by 5 bases and J by 2 bases, 12 bases remained unmatched. Germline V lookup: CDR1 SGHVS, CDR2 FQNEAQ. The CDR3 loop spans 17 amino acids. Here the CDR3 reads CASSKHPRDRFTDTQYF. CDR3 coding DNA: TGTGCCAGCAGCAAACACCCCCGGGACAGGTTCACAGATACGCAGTATTTT.

This clonotype was observed many times. The CDR3 protein is CAIKRGDSYEQYF. As DNA, the CDR3 is TGTGCCATCAAGCGGGGGGACTCCTACGAGCAGTACTTC. This chain joins TRBV10-3 and TRBJ2-7; 9 positions agree with TRBD2. Germline V lookup: CDR1 ENHRY, CDR2 SYGVKD. V gave up 7 bases and J gave up 0 bases; unmatched junction bases: 1. The length of the CDR3 is 13 residues.

At least ten counts were recorded for this clonotype. The chain recombines TRBV7-8 with TRBJ2-1; TRBD1 or TRBD2 may be the D gene (5 bases each). Germline V gives CDR1 SGHVS, CDR2 FQNEAQ. The V gene lost 0 bases and the J gene lost 0 bases, with 15 bases spanning the gap. The CDR3 covers 18 residues. Here the CDR3 DNA reads TGTGCCAGCAGCTTAGCGCGTCTTGGGGGAAGCTCCTACAATGAGCAGTTCTTC. It encodes CASSLARLGGSSYNEQFF.

In this sample, this clonotype turned up many times. The genes are TRBV19 and TRBJ2-1, with 11 bases lining up with TRBD2. CDR3 length: 19 residues. Germline V CDR1 and CDR2: LNHDA, SQIVND (reference sequence). The junction had 14 bases not matched to a gene; V was cut back by 2 bases and J by 5 bases. The CDR3 is CASSILTSGIPLNDNEQFF. The CDR3 DNA reads as TGTGCCAGTAGTATACTGACTAGCGGGATTCCCCTAAATGACAATGAGCAGTTCTTC.

This clonotype was observed at least ten times. The chain combines TRBV3-1 with TRBJ2-2, with unresolved D. CDR3 size: 12 residues. Germline assignment: CDR1 LGHDT and CDR2 YNNKEL (reference sequence). Trimming stripped 7 bases from V and 1 base from J, with 4 bases between. CDR3 region: CASMKNTGELFF. CDR3 bases: TGTGCCAGCATGAAGAACACCGGGGAGCTGTTTTTT.

This chain links TRBV7-9 with TRBJ2-2; 10 bases are a match to TRBD1. Germline V lookup: CDR1 SEHNR, CDR2 FQNEAQ (reference sequence). The CDR3 spans 15 residues. Trimming removed 6 bases from V and 6 bases from J; junction bases left unmatched: 7. The CDR3: CASRDRQGAAGELFF. The DNA for the CDR3 is TGTGCCAGCAGAGACCGACAGGGGGCGGCCGGGGAGCTGTTTTTT.

The V and J genes are TRBV6-1 and TRBJ2-1; a weak D match, TRBD2 (7 bases). CDR1 and CDR2 from the germline V gene are MNHNS and SASEGT. This CDR3 region has 19 residues. V shed 5 bases and J shed 7 bases, with 30 bases lying between them. The CDR3, as DNA: TGTGCCAGCAGTCCGAGGGGGGGGCGCCGACTTTTGGCTTATAATGAGCAGTTCTTC. Translation: CASSPRGGRRLLAYNEQFF.

This clonotype was found many times. The J gene is TRBJ2-3, the V gene TRBV20-1, with 9 bases aligning to TRBD2. Germline V gene lookup returns CDR1 DFQATT and CDR2 SNEGSKA (reference sequence). Unmatched junction bases numbered 9, after V lost 6 bases and J lost 5 bases. The CDR3 has 14 amino acids. The CDR3 reads CSALAGTAGDTQYF. CDR3 in DNA: TGCAGTGCGCTAGCGGGGACGGCGGGAGATACGCAGTATTTT.

In this sample, this clonotype turned up many times. The J gene is TRBJ2-1, the V gene TRBV20-1; TRBD2 matches 11 bases. The CDR3 contains 15 residues. Losses at the gene ends were 1 base for V and 4 bases for J; bases not matched to a gene: 3. Germline V gives CDR1 DFQATT, CDR2 SNEGSKA (reference sequence). CDR3 nucleotide sequence: TGCAGTGCTAGAGGACGACTAGCGGGATACAATGAGCAGTTCTTC. Translating it yields CSARGRLAGYNEQFF.

The V gene is TRBV11-2, the J gene TRBJ2-6; D may be TRBD1 (6 bases). Trimming shortened V by 5 bases and J by 5 bases, and 10 bases separated the two germline ends. The CDR3 spans 14 residues. CDR1 and CDR2 from the germline V gene are SGHAT and FQNNGV. CDR3 in amino acids: CASSPQGRANVLTF. Written as DNA, the CDR3 is TGTGCCAGCAGCCCACAGGGTAGGGCCAACGTCCTGACTTTC.

This clonotype was observed at least ten times. The rearrangement uses TRBV20-1 and TRBJ2-7; D might be TRBD1 or TRBD2, each matching 5 bases. The CDR3 loop spans 15 amino acids. V was shortened by 0 bases and J by 3 bases, with 15 bases between the two germline ends. From germline, CDR1 is DFQATT and CDR2 SNEGSKA (reference sequence). The DNA of the CDR3 is TGCAGTGCTAGAGATGGGGGTATTTATAGCTACGAGCAGTACTTC. Its protein is CSARDGGIYSYEQYF.

V and J are TRBV5-6 and TRBJ2-5, with TRBD2 identical over 9 bases. The germline gives CDR1 SGHDT, CDR2 YYEEEE. The junction had 9 bases not matched to a gene; V was cut back by 4 bases and J by 5 bases. The CDR3 contains 15 residues. The CDR3 coding sequence is TGTGCCAGCAGCCCGCGGGGGGGAGTGCGGGAGACCCAGTACTTC. Its translation: CASSPRGGVRETQYF.

This clonotype was seen many times. The V gene is TRBV11-3, the J gene TRBJ1-6; D perhaps matches TRBD1 (5 bases). Germline lookup yields CDR1 SGHNT and CDR2 YENEEA. Trimming shortened V by 6 bases and J by 9 bases, and 12 bases separated the two germline ends. The CDR3 is made up of 13 amino acids. In DNA, the CDR3 is TGTGCCAGCAGTCCCCCAGGGAGTTCACCCCTCCACTTT. It is translated as CASSPPGSSPLHF. Full variable domain (outside the CDR3, taken from reference TRBV11-3 and TRBJ1-6): EAGVVQSPRYKIIEKKQPVAFWCNPISGHNTLYWYLQNLGQGPELLIRYENEEAVDDSQLPKDRFSAERLKGVDSTLKIQPAELGDSAVYLCASSPPGSSPLHFGNGTRLTVT.

The chain joins TRBV29-1 to TRBJ2-3, with 10 bases identical to TRBD1. This CDR3 region has 15 residues. CDR1 and CDR2 from the germline V gene are SQVTM and ANQGSEA. J lost 3 bases, V lost 6 bases, and 9 bases had no gene match. CDR3 nucleotides: TGCAGCGTACCAAGCGGGACAGGGGTAACAGATACGCAGTATTTT. It yields the protein CSVPSGTGVTDTQYF.

This clonotype came up many times. V gene TRBV27 combines with J gene TRBJ2-1, with 9 nucleotides matching TRBD2. In germline, CDR1 is MNHEY, CDR2 SMNVEV (reference sequence). The CDR3 is made up of 16 amino acids. The V and J ends lost 5 bases and 3 bases, in that order; junction bases with no gene match: 8. The CDR3, as DNA: TGTGCCAGCAGTGATGGGGCGGGAGGGTACTACAATGAGCAGTTCTTC. As protein: CASSDGAGGYYNEQFF.